Below, one T cell receptor (beta chain) is given with its context. It lacks a known antigen. No base-level quality is on record; no much larger clone is a single base apart. These data are taken from a study of T cell changes during pregnancy in multiple sclerosis (dated by TCRdb to about 2019). Background on the whole study: Changes in the T cell repertoire over the course of pregnancy were examined in this study in women with multiple sclerosis.

From the germline V gene, CDR1 is MNHEY and CDR2 is SVGAGI. Trimming at the junction amounts to 5 bases on V and 6 bases on J, and the germline ends lie 14 bases apart. The CDR3 measures 14 amino acids from cysteine to phenylalanine. Only CDR3 DNA is held: 42 bases, read in frame from base 1. Library creation used the immunoSEQ multiplex PCR assay. In TCRdb, the immuneACCESS table is reduced to in-frame sequences with V and J assigned. These tables do not hold every clone; where another copy was compared, an unresolved V gene accounts for under half, and the others remain unexplained. This sample holds roughly 56,000 clones; around 90% were observed only once. The top ten constitute almost 0.5% of the sample.

The sequence joins TRBV6-5 to TRBJ1-3; confidence is insufficient to name the D gene. This receptor was taken from a female donor in good health, enrolled as a control in a pregnancy study. The sequencing here drew on CD4+ T cells from peripheral blood mononuclear cells, taken after pregnancy. CDR3 loop: CASSRSGETNTIYF. The nucleotide sequence reads TGTGCCAGCAGTCGATCCGGGGAGACAAACACCATATATTTT.